This T cell receptor beta chain emerged from a study of human T cells and chemical hapten exposure (dated by TCRdb to about 2021). General notes on the study: Libraries were combined into a pool for sequencing, and differences in TCR yield between samples came mainly from small differences in library volumes within the pool. In alopecia patients, the study followed how the peripheral blood TCR repertoire changed in vivo over primary and secondary sensitization to diphenylcyclopropenone (DPC), a hapten. Each blood RNA sample was used to sequence both TCR alpha and TCR beta chains.

This clonotype appeared many times. The antigen it recognizes is unknown. No quality values exist for individual bases; no much larger clone is one base distant. The library came from 5' RACE. Sequencing instrument: Illumina MiSeq. Library preparation attached unique molecular identifiers to individual cDNA molecules for quantitative, reproducible TCR counting. As for the authors' bioinformatics: Samples had a median of approximately 93,000 TCRs, with a range from roughly 20,000 to 700,000. V, J and CDR3 annotation of the TCR reads was carried out using the Decombinator software suite. For PS versus PT1 abundance plots, all samples were subsampled to the same number of TCRs (28,000). TCRs were defined as expanded if absent before sensitization and observed at least eight times at the 2-week time point. The public sequencing data were trimmed at Q25 with fastp and processed into clonotypes with MiXCR by TCRdb, which kept only in-frame beta chains. Each entry is one CDR3 protein sequence, shown with its most common DNA and genes. V and J calls and clone size were set by TCRdb, not the authors. The sample yields tens of thousands of distinct CDR3 sequences; 15% were counted once. The top ten constitute approximately 7% of the sample.

From the cysteine through the phenylalanine, the CDR3 covers 12 amino acids. Only the CDR3 DNA stays, 36 bases, in frame from base 1. Via the germline V gene, CDR1 is MGHDK and CDR2 SYGVNS. Cut back by 5 bases and 3 bases, the V and J ends lie 8 bases apart. Broad study findings and their caveats: No change with DPC sensitization was found in the number of TCRs above 1 in 1000 frequency, and no evidence of global repertoire structure alterations was found. After repeated subsampling, changes were observed in the strength of the expansion versus patch-test correlation and in the threshold at which the correlation became significant.

Total RNA was extracted from unfractionated whole blood collected in Tempus Blood RNA tubes. As TCR sequencing controls, 4 or 5 healthy volunteers were used, with blood taken at day 0, 2 weeks and 6 weeks. The rearrangement joined TRBV25-1 to TRBJ2-7, with the D segment identity uncertain. The TCR was taken from a female donor in good health. The CDR3 in this case is CASSLTGYEQYF. The sequenced DNA is TGTGCCAGCAGTCTCACGGGCTACGAGCAGTACTTC.